Listed below are T cell receptor beta chains from one sample, sequenced in a study of blood T cell repertoires in COVID-19. The data were produced by immunoSEQ multiplex PCR, yet TCRdb's version contains in-frame clones alone and is incomplete. This repertoire shows around 200,000 clones, around 84% found once; its top ten account for 14%. The sample consisted of peripheral blood. These TCRs come from a man aged 30-40 years with active or convalescent COVID-19. The CDR3 runs from the conserved cysteine through the conserved F or W. Fields, in order: clone size, J gene, V gene, D gene, CDR3 DNA, CDR3 protein. A D gene is named only where the DNA matches it firmly. Part of the rows lack a size; the others show once, few, many or a class for expanded clones.

clone_size: -
j_call: TRBJ2-5
v_call: TRBV6-1
d_call: -
cdr3_nt: TGTGCCAGCAGTGAAAGGGGGCAAGAGACCCAGTACTTC
cdr3_aa: CASSERGQETQYF

clone_size: few
j_call: TRBJ2-1
v_call: TRBV6-2/TRBV6-3
d_call: TRBD2
cdr3_nt: TGTGCCAGCAGTTACTTCGGTTCCAGCGGGGGTCACAATGAGCAGTTCTTC
cdr3_aa: CASSYFGSSGGHNEQFF

clone_size: -
j_call: TRBJ2-6
v_call: TRBV7-9
d_call: -
cdr3_nt: TGTGCCAGCAGCTTAAGGGCTAGCGTTCAAACTGGGGCCAACGTCCTGACTTTC
cdr3_aa: CASSLRASVQTGANVLTF

clone_size: -
j_call: TRBJ1-5
v_call: TRBV30
d_call: TRBD1
cdr3_nt: TGTGCCTGGAGTGTAGGGGGACAGGTTCCCCAGCATTTT
cdr3_aa: CAWSVGGQVPQHF

clone_size: -
j_call: TRBJ2-7
v_call: TRBV10-1
d_call: TRBD1
cdr3_nt: TGCGCCAGCAGTTATTACCGGGACAGGGGGCTCTACGAGCAGTACTTC
cdr3_aa: CASSYYRDRGLYEQYF

clone_size: -
j_call: TRBJ1-6
v_call: TRBV27
d_call: -
cdr3_nt: TGTGCCAGCAGTGGAGGGGCGAGCAATTCACCCCTCCACTTT
cdr3_aa: CASSGGASNSPLHF

clone_size: -
j_call: TRBJ2-2
v_call: TRBV7-3
d_call: -
cdr3_nt: TGTGCCAGCAGCTTACAGGGACAAAACACCGGGGAGCTGTTTTTT
cdr3_aa: CASSLQGQNTGELFF

clone_size: -
j_call: TRBJ1-1
v_call: TRBV12-5
d_call: TRBD1
cdr3_nt: TGTGCTAGTGTTAAGACAGGGATGAACACTGAAGCTTTCTTT
cdr3_aa: CASVKTGMNTEAFF

clone_size: few
j_call: TRBJ1-2
v_call: TRBV5-1
d_call: TRBD1
cdr3_nt: TGCGCCAGCAGCGCCTGGACAGGGGGGGATAATGGCTACACCTTC
cdr3_aa: CASSAWTGGDNGYTF

clone_size: -
j_call: TRBJ2-1
v_call: TRBV6-5
d_call: -
cdr3_nt: TGTGCCAGCATAGCAGAGGAGCACGGATACAATGAGCAGTTCTTC
cdr3_aa: CASIAEEHGYNEQFF

clone_size: -
j_call: TRBJ1-3
v_call: TRBV15
d_call: -
cdr3_nt: TGTGCCACCAGCAGAGATCCTATTATCAGGCCCCTCATATATTTT
cdr3_aa: CATSRDPIIRPLIYF

clone_size: -
j_call: TRBJ2-5
v_call: TRBV5-1
d_call: -
cdr3_nt: TGCGCCAGCAGCAACGCTTACCGGGAACCAGAGGGAGAGACCCAGTACTTC
cdr3_aa: CASSNAYREPEGETQYF

clone_size: -
j_call: TRBJ2-3
v_call: TRBV7-2
d_call: -
cdr3_nt: TGTGCCAGCAGCACGGGAGTGGTCACAGATACGCAGTATTTT
cdr3_aa: CASSTGVVTDTQYF

clone_size: -
j_call: TRBJ2-3
v_call: TRBV15
d_call: -
cdr3_nt: TGTGCCACCAGCAGAGATACGGGGGGCGCAGATACGCAGTATTTT
cdr3_aa: CATSRDTGGADTQYF

clone_size: -
j_call: TRBJ2-1
v_call: TRBV5-6
d_call: -
cdr3_nt: TGTGCCAGCAGCCCGGGGACGACTAGTTGGCTCTTC
cdr3_aa: CASSPGTTSWLF

clone_size: -
j_call: TRBJ1-6
v_call: TRBV20-1
d_call: TRBD1
cdr3_nt: TGCAGTGCTAGTCCGGGACAGGGATCATCACCCCTCCACTTT
cdr3_aa: CSASPGQGSSPLHF

clone_size: once
j_call: TRBJ1-1
v_call: TRBV19
d_call: TRBD1
cdr3_nt: TGTGCCAGTAGCGATGCAGGGGGACACACTGAAGCTTTCTTT
cdr3_aa: CASSDAGGHTEAFF

clone_size: -
j_call: TRBJ1-4
v_call: TRBV15
d_call: TRBD1
cdr3_nt: TGTGCCACCAGCAGAGTGGGGGCAGGGGGGACGGAACTGTTTTTT
cdr3_aa: CATSRVGAGGTELFF